This T cell receptor beta chain was sequenced during a study of blood T cell repertoires in COVID-19. Across the study: The United States, Italy and Spain were the sources of the acute and convalescent COVID-19 samples. PBMCs, B-cell-depleted T cells, or T cells provided the cDNA or gDNA that made up the material.

In the authors' methods: The authors estimated nucleated cell counts from reference gene primer amplification. The data were produced by immunoSEQ multiplex PCR, yet TCRdb's version contains in-frame clones alone and is incomplete. The V and J calls and clone size come from that table; D and trimming were worked out from the DNA. Among over 120,000 clones listed, around 90% were seen once. The CDR3 covers 15 residues. The junction had 5 bases not matched to a gene; V was cut back by 2 bases and J by 4 bases. Germline-derived CDR1 and CDR2 are SGHDN and FVKESK. The chain uses TRBV14 and TRBJ2-3; 8 positions match TRBD2. The sample consisted of peripheral blood. The TCR comes from a woman aged 45-59 years with acute or convalescent COVID-19. CDR3 loop: CASSQFREGPDTQYF. CDR3 coding DNA: TGTGCCAGCAGCCAATTCCGGGAGGGCCCAGATACGCAGTATTTT.